This TCR beta chain was documented in a study of blood T cells in healthy people across ages. Note on this clonotype: One junction end disagrees with the germline gene, perhaps due to a read error.

The use of a sample-barcoded 5' primer and a J-beta primer mix characterized a second PCR of roughly 7 to 11 cycles. One entry per CDR3 protein, called by TCRdb with MiXCR from the 5' RACE reads. Seen here are approximately 670,000 distinct CDR3 sequences, roughly two fifths observed once, and the top ten hold around 30%. Per the germline V gene, CDR1 is LGHDT and CDR2 is YNNKEL (reference sequence). The CDR3 has 17 residues. Sequencing was carried out using blood. The chain links TRBV3-1 to TRBJ2-6; TRBD1 is a possible D gene (6 bases). This clonotype originated in a man of 80 years or more in good health. The CDR3 loop is CASSPRLGAPGANILTF. The CDR3 region has the DNA TGTGCCAGCAGCCCGAGATTGGGGGCACCTGGGGCCAACATCCTGACTTTC.